This is a list of T cell receptor beta chains from one sample in a study of T cells in Graves' hyperthyroidism and ophthalmopathy. Each CDR3 protein gets one entry after TCRdb re-called the multiplex PCR reads with MiXCR. Among 550,000 to 800,000 distinct CDR3 sequences listed, around 16% were seen once. The sample consisted of blood. The receptors shown here come from a man in his fifties or sixties with Graves' hyperthyroidism. Both conserved end residues are part of each CDR3. The order of the fields is J gene, D gene, V gene, clone size, CDR3 protein, CDR3 DNA. D genes are given only for firm matches. The size entry is marked missing in some rows and otherwise reads once, few, many or a size class.

j_call: TRBJ2-7; d_call: TRBD1; v_call: TRBV7-9; clone_size: many; cdr3_aa: CASSLQGVGEQYF; cdr3_nt: TGTGCCAGCAGCCTACAGGGGGTTGGCGAGCAGTACTTC
j_call: TRBJ2-3; d_call: NA; v_call: TRBV9; clone_size: NA; cdr3_aa: CASSPELASTDTQYF; cdr3_nt: TGTGCCAGCAGCCCCGAACTAGCAAGCACAGATACGCAGTATTTT
j_call: TRBJ1-5; d_call: NA; v_call: TRBV28; clone_size: few; cdr3_aa: CASSRPLQPQHF; cdr3_nt: TGTGCCAGCAGCCGTCCGCTTCAGCCCCAGCATTTT
j_call: TRBJ2-7; d_call: NA; v_call: TRBV6-1; clone_size: many; cdr3_aa: CASSYGRRGGEQYF; cdr3_nt: TGTGCCAGCAGTTACGGTCGCAGGGGAGGGGAGCAGTACTTC
j_call: TRBJ2-1; d_call: NA; v_call: TRBV19; clone_size: NA; cdr3_aa: CASSIWGPAVNEQFF; cdr3_nt: TGTGCCAGTAGTATATGGGGACCCGCGGTCAATGAGCAGTTCTTC
j_call: TRBJ2-3; d_call: NA; v_call: TRBV5-1; clone_size: NA; cdr3_aa: CASSQGTLSTDTQYF; cdr3_nt: TGCGCCAGCAGCCAAGGGACGCTTTCCACAGATACGCAGTATTTT
j_call: TRBJ2-1; d_call: TRBD2; v_call: TRBV9; clone_size: few; cdr3_aa: CASSHLTGGRDLREQFF; cdr3_nt: TGTGCCAGCAGCCACCTGACTGGCGGGAGGGACTTGCGAGAGCAGTTCTTC
j_call: TRBJ2-1; d_call: NA; v_call: TRBV11-2; clone_size: NA; cdr3_aa: CASSLSYERSYNEQFF; cdr3_nt: TGTGCCAGCAGCTTAAGCTACGAGCGGTCCTACAATGAGCAGTTCTTC
j_call: TRBJ2-1; d_call: TRBD2; v_call: TRBV13; clone_size: many; cdr3_aa: CASRWTSGTGNEQFF; cdr3_nt: TGTGCCAGCAGATGGACTAGCGGGACTGGAAATGAGCAGTTCTTC
j_call: TRBJ1-2; d_call: NA; v_call: TRBV6-2/TRBV6-3; clone_size: many; cdr3_aa: CASSWLGASYGYTF; cdr3_nt: TGTGCCAGCAGTTGGCTCGGGGCATCCTATGGCTACACCTTC
j_call: TRBJ2-1; d_call: TRBD2; v_call: TRBV28; clone_size: many; cdr3_aa: CASSLKTGLPHEQFF; cdr3_nt: TGTGCCAGCAGTCTTAAGACGGGACTACCGCATGAGCAGTTCTTC
j_call: TRBJ2-5; d_call: NA; v_call: TRBV2; clone_size: few; cdr3_aa: CAGRTQETQYF; cdr3_nt: TGTGCCGGGAGGACTCAAGAGACCCAGTACTTC
j_call: TRBJ1-1; d_call: NA; v_call: TRBV30; clone_size: few; cdr3_aa: CAWNTQSLNTEAFF; cdr3_nt: TGTGCCTGGAACACACAGAGCTTGAACACTGAAGCTTTCTTT
j_call: TRBJ2-3; d_call: TRBD2; v_call: TRBV20-1; clone_size: many; cdr3_aa: CSASARTSGGSDTQYF; cdr3_nt: TGCAGTGCTAGCGCCCGGACTAGCGGGGGGTCAGATACGCAGTATTTT
j_call: TRBJ2-1; d_call: NA; v_call: TRBV28; clone_size: few; cdr3_aa: CASSLRGNKQFF; cdr3_nt: TGTGCCAGCAGTTTACGCGGGAACAAGCAGTTCTTC
j_call: TRBJ2-7; d_call: TRBD1; v_call: TRBV19; clone_size: many; cdr3_aa: CASSPGQERYEQYF; cdr3_nt: TGTGCCAGTAGTCCGGGACAGGAGCGGTACGAGCAGTACTTC
j_call: TRBJ2-2; d_call: NA; v_call: TRBV6-5; clone_size: few; cdr3_aa: CASSYRDLGELFF; cdr3_nt: TGTGCCAGCAGTTACCGGGACTTAGGGGAGCTGTTTTTT
j_call: TRBJ2-7; d_call: NA; v_call: TRBV18; clone_size: NA; cdr3_aa: CASSPPALREQYF; cdr3_nt: TGTGCCAGCTCACCACCGGCGTTGCGAGAGCAGTACTTC
j_call: TRBJ2-5; d_call: NA; v_call: TRBV3-1; clone_size: NA; cdr3_aa: CASSQAFTAKYF; cdr3_nt: TGTGCCAGCAGCCAAGCTTTTACAGCAAAGTACTTC
j_call: TRBJ1-2; d_call: NA; v_call: TRBV2; clone_size: many; cdr3_aa: CASSVETSNYGYTF; cdr3_nt: TGTGCCAGCAGTGTTGAGACATCTAACTATGGCTACACCTTC
j_call: TRBJ1-5; d_call: NA; v_call: TRBV19; clone_size: NA; cdr3_aa: CASSLLGGRNPQHF; cdr3_nt: TGTGCCAGTAGCCTTCTAGGGGGGCGCAACCCCCAGCATTTT
j_call: TRBJ2-3; d_call: TRBD2; v_call: TRBV20-1; clone_size: few; cdr3_aa: CSASGTSGRSSTDTQYF; cdr3_nt: TGCAGTGCTAGCGGGACTAGCGGGAGGTCAAGCACAGATACGCAGTATTTT
j_call: TRBJ1-2; d_call: NA; v_call: TRBV27; clone_size: many; cdr3_aa: CASSWAGSYGYTF; cdr3_nt: TGTGCCAGCAGTTGGGCAGGGTCCTATGGCTACACCTTC